This T cell receptor (beta chain) comes out of a study of blood T cell repertoires in COVID-19. The protocol was immunoSEQ multiplex PCR, while the TCRdb copy is restricted to in-frame clones and leaves out a portion. In the table there are around 140,000 clones, about 91% of which are singletons. The CDR3 extends over 16 amino acids. Trimming stripped 4 bases from V and 1 base from J, with 13 bases between. Germline-derived CDR1 and CDR2 are KGHDR and SFDVKD. Sample: peripheral blood. The origin of this receptor is a man in his fifties or sixties with acute or convalescent COVID-19. The gene calls are TRBV24-1 and TRBJ2-1; tentative D call: TRBD2 (5 bases). DNA of the CDR3: TGTGCCACCAGTGACCCCTCCACGGGGTCCTACAATGAGCAGTTCTTC. It specifies CATSDPSTGSYNEQFF.